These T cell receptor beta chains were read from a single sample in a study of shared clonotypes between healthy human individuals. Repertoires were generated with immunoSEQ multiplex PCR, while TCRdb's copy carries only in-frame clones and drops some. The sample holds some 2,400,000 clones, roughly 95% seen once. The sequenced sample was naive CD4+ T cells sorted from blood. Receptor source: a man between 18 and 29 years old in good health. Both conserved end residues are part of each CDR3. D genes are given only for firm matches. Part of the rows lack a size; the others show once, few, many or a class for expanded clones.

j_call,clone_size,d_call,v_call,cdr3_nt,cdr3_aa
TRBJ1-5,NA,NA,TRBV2,TGTGCCAGCAGTGAAATAGCTTCGGGGAATCAGCCCCAGCATTTT,CASSEIASGNQPQHF
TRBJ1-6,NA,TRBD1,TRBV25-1,TGTGCCAGCAGTGAATCCGCCAGGGGGAATTCACCCCTCCACTTT,CASSESARGNSPLHF
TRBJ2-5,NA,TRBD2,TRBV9,TGTGCCAGCAGCGTCGGACTAGCGGGGGGTGAGACCCAGTACTTC,CASSVGLAGGETQYF
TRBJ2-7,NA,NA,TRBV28,TGTGCCAGCAGTTTAAGGGGCTCTCGATCCTACGAGCAGTACTTC,CASSLRGSRSYEQYF
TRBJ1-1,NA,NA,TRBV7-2,TGTGCCAGCAGCTTCCCCGACCCTGAAGCTTTCTTT,CASSFPDPEAFF
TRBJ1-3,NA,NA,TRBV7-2,TGTGCCAGCAGCTTGGCGGGGGCAGGGAGTAACACCATATATTTT,CASSLAGAGSNTIYF
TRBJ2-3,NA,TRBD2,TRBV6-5,TGTGCCAGCAGTTACGGACTAGCGCCGGGTACGCAGTATTTT,CASSYGLAPGTQYF
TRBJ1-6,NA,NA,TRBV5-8,TGTGCCAGCAGCGCAGGGTCTGGCTATAATTCACCCCTCCACTTT,CASSAGSGYNSPLHF
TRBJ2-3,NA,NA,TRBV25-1,TGTGCCAGCAGGTCTTCAAGCACAGATACGCAGTATTTT,CASRSSSTDTQYF
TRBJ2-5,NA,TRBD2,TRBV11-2,TGTGCCAGCAGCTCCCTAGCGGGAGGGCAAGAGACCCAGTACTTC,CASSSLAGGQETQYF
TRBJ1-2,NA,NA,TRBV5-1,TGCGCCAGCAGTTCCGATCCTGGCTACTATGGCTACACCTTC,CASSSDPGYYGYTF
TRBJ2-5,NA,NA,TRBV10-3,TGTGCCATCAGTGAGGGCGGCTACCAAGAGACCCAGTACTTC,CAISEGGYQETQYF
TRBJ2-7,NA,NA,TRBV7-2,TGTGCCAGCAGCCCCCTTTCCGCCCCTGGCTACGAGCAGTACTTC,CASSPLSAPGYEQYF
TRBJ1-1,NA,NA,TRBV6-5,TGTGCCAGCAGTTACTCGACGGGTCTGAGCACTGAAGCTTTCTTT,CASSYSTGLSTEAFF
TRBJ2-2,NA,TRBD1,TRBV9,TGTGCCAGCAGCGTAGAGGGGGCTGGGGAGCTGTTTTTT,CASSVEGAGELFF
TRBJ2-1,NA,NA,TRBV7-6,TGTGCCAGCAGCTTAGCTGGGAGTCGCTCCTACAATGAGCAGTTCTTC,CASSLAGSRSYNEQFF
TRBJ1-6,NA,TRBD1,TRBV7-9,TGTGCCAGCAGCACAGGGGCGGGTAATTCACCCCTCCACTTT,CASSTGAGNSPLHF
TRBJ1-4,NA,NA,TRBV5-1,TGCGCCAGCAGTAGGACCGGCCTCTCAGGAGAAAAACTGTTTTTT,CASSRTGLSGEKLFF
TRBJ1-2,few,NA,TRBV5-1,TGCGCCAGCCGCGGCGGGGACGAGGTTAACTATGGCTACACCTTC,CASRGGDEVNYGYTF
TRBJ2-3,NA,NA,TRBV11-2,TGTGCCAGCAGCTACTTCAAGGAAGATACGCAGTATTTT,CASSYFKEDTQYF
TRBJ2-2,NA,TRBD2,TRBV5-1,TGCGCCAGCAGCTTCGGACTAGCTAAGGGCGGGGAGCTGTTTTTT,CASSFGLAKGGELFF
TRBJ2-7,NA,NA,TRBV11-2,TGTGCCAGCAGCTCGAGTGGCTACGAGCAGTACTTC,CASSSSGYEQYF
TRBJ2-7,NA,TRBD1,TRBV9,TGTGCCAGCAGCGTATACGGGACAGGGGGGTACGAGCAGTACTTC,CASSVYGTGGYEQYF
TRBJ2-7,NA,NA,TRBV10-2,TGCGCCAGCAGGCTCCCCGGGGGAAGCTCCTACGAGCAGTACTTC,CASRLPGGSSYEQYF
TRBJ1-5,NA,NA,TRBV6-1,TGTGCCAGCAGTGATTCGCGGTTCAATCAGCCCCAGCATTTT,CASSDSRFNQPQHF
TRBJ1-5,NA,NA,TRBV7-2,TGTGCCAGCAGCTTAGTCGTCGTCGGCAATCAGCCCCAGCATTTT,CASSLVVVGNQPQHF
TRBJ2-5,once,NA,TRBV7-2,TGTGCCAGCAGCGCAAGGGCCAGGGTAGAGACCCAGTACTTC,CASSARARVETQYF
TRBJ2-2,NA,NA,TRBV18,TGTGCCAGCTCAGAAATGGCTAGCCCCGGGGAGCTGTTTTTT,CASSEMASPGELFF
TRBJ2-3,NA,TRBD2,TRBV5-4,TGTGCCAGCAGCTTGGGGCTAGCGGTGGATACGCAGTATTTT,CASSLGLAVDTQYF
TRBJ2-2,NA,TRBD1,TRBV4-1,TGCGCCAGCAGCCAGGACAGGGTTTTGACCGGGGAGCTGTTTTTT,CASSQDRVLTGELFF
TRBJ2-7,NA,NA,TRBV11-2,TGTGCCAGCAGCTCCGGGACGGCACCCTACGAGCAGTACTTC,CASSSGTAPYEQYF
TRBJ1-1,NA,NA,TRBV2,TGTGCCAGCAGTGGAGACGGGGTCGGGACTGAAGCTTTCTTT,CASSGDGVGTEAFF
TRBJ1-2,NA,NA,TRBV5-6,TGTGCCAGCAGCTTCGCCAGGGCTTTATATGGCTACACCTTC,CASSFARALYGYTF
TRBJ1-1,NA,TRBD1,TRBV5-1,TGCGCCAGCAGCCGGACAGGGGGATTGGGCACTGAAGCTTTCTTT,CASSRTGGLGTEAFF
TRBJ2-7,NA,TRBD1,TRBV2,TGTGCCAGCGCAGGGGGAGTGGGCGAGCAGTACTTC,CASAGGVGEQYF
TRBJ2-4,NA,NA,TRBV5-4,TGTGCCAGCAGCTCCAGAACCCCCGCCAAAAACATTCAGTACTTC,CASSSRTPAKNIQYF
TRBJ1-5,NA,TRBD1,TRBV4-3,TGCGCCAGCAGCCAAGATTCCGGGACAGGGGTCCAGCCCCAGCATTTT,CASSQDSGTGVQPQHF